This is a list of T cell receptor beta chains from one sample in a study of CD8 T cells in ankylosing spondylitis. Using its own MiXCR run on the 5' RACE reads, TCRdb lists one record per CDR3 protein. This sample has around 140,000 distinct CDR3 sequences, with over 10% found just once. Material for sequencing was blood, either unsorted or a sorted T cell fraction (not recorded which). The receptors were sampled from a female donor with ankylosing spondylitis or in good health (not recorded which). Both conserved end residues are part of each CDR3. Each record gives: J gene, D gene, clone size, V gene, CDR3 DNA, CDR3 protein. D genes are given only for firm matches. Only part of the rows carry a size: once, few, many, or a class if the clone is expanded.

J: TRBJ2-1; D: NA; size: many; V: TRBV12-3/TRBV12-4; DNA: TGTGCCAGCAGACCATCGGGGGCCGGCTCCTACAATGAGCAGTTCTTC; CDR3: CASRPSGAGSYNEQFF
J: TRBJ1-5; D: NA; size: many; V: TRBV2; DNA: TGTGCCACCGGTGGGTCGGGGGCTAATCAGCCCCAGCATTTT; CDR3: CATGGSGANQPQHF
J: TRBJ2-1; D: TRBD1; size: NA; V: TRBV20-1; DNA: TGCAGTGCTAGAGACCTCTCCGGGACAGGGGGTGATGAGCAGTTCTTC; CDR3: CSARDLSGTGGDEQFF
J: TRBJ1-2; D: NA; size: many; V: TRBV20-1; DNA: TGCAGTGCTAGAGTACTTAGCCAGGACTATGGCTACACCTTC; CDR3: CSARVLSQDYGYTF
J: TRBJ1-2; D: NA; size: many; V: TRBV20-1; DNA: TGCAGTGCTAGAGATCTCGACAGACTCTATGGCTACACCTTC; CDR3: CSARDLDRLYGYTF
J: TRBJ2-3; D: TRBD2; size: many; V: TRBV10-2; DNA: TGCGCCAGCATCTTAGCGGGAGGGCACACAGATACGCAGTATTTT; CDR3: CASILAGGHTDTQYF
J: TRBJ1-1; D: NA; size: NA; V: TRBV10-3; DNA: TGTGCCATCAGTGAGTCCTCAAATGACAGGCGCGAAGCTTTCTTT; CDR3: CAISESSNDRREAFF
J: TRBJ2-4; D: NA; size: many; V: TRBV5-1; DNA: TGCGCCAGCAGCTTGGGGGGGTCAGAAGCCAAAAACATTCAGTACTTC; CDR3: CASSLGGSEAKNIQYF
J: TRBJ2-1; D: NA; size: few; V: TRBV6-5; DNA: TGTGCCACCCACCGCAGACCCAATGAGCAGTTCTTC; CDR3: CATHRRPNEQFF
J: TRBJ1-1; D: TRBD1; size: many; V: TRBV7-2; DNA: TGTGCCAGCAGCCTGCGGGACAGGGGAGCTTTCTTT; CDR3: CASSLRDRGAFF
J: TRBJ2-7; D: TRBD2; size: many; V: TRBV20-1; DNA: TGCAGTGCTAGAGATCCTAGCGGGAGAGGATACGAGCAGTACTTC; CDR3: CSARDPSGRGYEQYF
J: TRBJ2-3; D: NA; size: NA; V: TRBV20-1; DNA: TGCAGTGCTAGAGTACAACAGGGTCCAGATACGCAGTATTTT; CDR3: CSARVQQGPDTQYF
J: TRBJ2-7; D: NA; size: NA; V: TRBV20-1; DNA: TGCAGTGCCACGGCAGGGCCCAGCTCCTACGAGCAGTACTTC; CDR3: CSATAGPSSYEQYF